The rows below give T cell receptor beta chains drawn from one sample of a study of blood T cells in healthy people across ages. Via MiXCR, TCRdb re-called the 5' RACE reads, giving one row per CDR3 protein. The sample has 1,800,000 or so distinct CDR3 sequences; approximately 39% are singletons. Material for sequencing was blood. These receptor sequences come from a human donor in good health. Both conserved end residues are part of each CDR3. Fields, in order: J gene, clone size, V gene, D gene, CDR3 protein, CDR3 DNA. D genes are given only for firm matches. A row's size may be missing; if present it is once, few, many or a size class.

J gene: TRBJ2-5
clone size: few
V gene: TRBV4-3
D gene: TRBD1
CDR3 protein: CASSQVLQGIGQETQYF
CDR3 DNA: TGCGCCAGCAGCCAAGTTTTACAGGGGATCGGGCAAGAGACCCAGTACTTC

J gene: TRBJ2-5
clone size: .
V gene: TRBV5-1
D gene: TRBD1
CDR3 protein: CASSLLTGGSQETQYF
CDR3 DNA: TGCGCCAGCAGCTTGCTGACAGGGGGTAGCCAAGAGACCCAGTACTTC

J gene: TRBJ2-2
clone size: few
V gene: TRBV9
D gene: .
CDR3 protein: CASSVNYANTGELFF
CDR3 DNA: TGTGCCAGCAGCGTAAACTACGCGAACACCGGGGAGCTGTTTTTT

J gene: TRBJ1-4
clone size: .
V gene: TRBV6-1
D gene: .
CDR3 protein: CASRWTAATNEKLFF
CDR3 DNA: TGTGCCAGCCGTTGGACAGCTGCAACTAATGAAAAACTGTTTTTT

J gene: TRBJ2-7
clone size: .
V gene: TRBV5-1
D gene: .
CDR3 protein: CASSLVPSAERGISYEQYF
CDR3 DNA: TGCGCCAGCAGCTTGGTCCCCTCTGCCGAGAGGGGGATATCCTACGAGCAGTACTTC

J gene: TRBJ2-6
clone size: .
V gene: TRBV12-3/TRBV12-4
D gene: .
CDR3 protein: CASSFSAGGSGANVLTF
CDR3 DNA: TGTGCCAGCAGTTTCAGTGCAGGGGGGTCTGGGGCCAACGTCCTGACTTTC

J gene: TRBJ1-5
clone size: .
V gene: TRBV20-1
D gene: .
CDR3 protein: CSARDYRGDGNQPQHF
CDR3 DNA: TGCAGTGCTAGAGATTATCGCGGGGACGGCAATCAGCCCCAGCATTTT

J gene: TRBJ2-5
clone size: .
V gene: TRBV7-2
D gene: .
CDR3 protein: CASSPYGTPSDEQYF
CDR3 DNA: TGTGCCAGCAGCCCTTATGGGACGCCGAGCGATGAGCAGTACTTC

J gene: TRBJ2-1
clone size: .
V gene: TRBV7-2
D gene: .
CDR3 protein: CASNLLAWDEQFF
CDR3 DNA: TGTGCCAGCAACCTACTAGCTTGGGATGAGCAGTTCTTC

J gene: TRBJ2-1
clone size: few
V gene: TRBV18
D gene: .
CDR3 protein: CASCRTQGPYNEQFF
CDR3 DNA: TGTGCCAGCTGTCGGACCCAAGGTCCCTACAATGAGCAGTTCTTC

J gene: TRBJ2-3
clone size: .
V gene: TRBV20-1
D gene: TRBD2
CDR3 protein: CSARGASGGSPIKTSTDTQYF
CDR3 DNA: TGCAGTGCTAGAGGAGCTAGCGGGGGGAGTCCGATCAAAACTAGCACGGATACGCAGTATTTT

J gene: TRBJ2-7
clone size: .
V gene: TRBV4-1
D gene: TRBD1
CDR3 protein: CASTARDRGTYEQYF
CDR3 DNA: TGCGCCAGCACCGCTAGGGACAGGGGGACCTACGAGCAGTACTTC

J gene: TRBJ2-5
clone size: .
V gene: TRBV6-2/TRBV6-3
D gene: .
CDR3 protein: CASSSFGVGETQYF
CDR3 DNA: TGTGCCAGCAGTTCATTCGGGGTTGGGGAGACCCAGTACTTC

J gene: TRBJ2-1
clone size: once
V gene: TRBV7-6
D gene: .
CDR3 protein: CASSLGRFSYNEQFF
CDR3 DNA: TGTGCCAGCAGCTTGGGGCGGTTCTCCTACAATGAGCAGTTCTTC

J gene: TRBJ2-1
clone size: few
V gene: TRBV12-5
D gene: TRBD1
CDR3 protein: CASGWDRFNTEQFF
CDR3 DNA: TGTGCTAGTGGTTGGGACAGGTTCAATACGGAGCAGTTCTTC

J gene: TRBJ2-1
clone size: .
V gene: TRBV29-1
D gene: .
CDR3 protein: CSVRTGRYNEQFF
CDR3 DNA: TGCAGCGTTCGCACCGGGCGGTACAATGAGCAGTTCTTC

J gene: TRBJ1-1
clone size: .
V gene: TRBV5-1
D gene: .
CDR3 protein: CASGRGGERNTEAFF
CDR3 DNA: TGCGCCAGCGGCCGAGGAGGGGAAAGGAACACTGAAGCTTTCTTT

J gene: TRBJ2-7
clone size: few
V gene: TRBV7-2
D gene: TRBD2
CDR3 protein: CASSPRALAVAHEQYF
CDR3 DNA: TGTGCCAGCAGCCCCCGCGCACTAGCGGTCGCGCACGAGCAGTACTTC

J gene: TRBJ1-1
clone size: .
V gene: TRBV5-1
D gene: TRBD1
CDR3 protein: CASSFRQGPEAFF
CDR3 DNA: TGCGCCAGCAGCTTCCGACAGGGTCCTGAAGCTTTCTTT

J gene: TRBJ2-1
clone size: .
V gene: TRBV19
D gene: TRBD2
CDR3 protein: CASRPIAGGPSAYNEQFF
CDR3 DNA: TGTGCCAGTAGACCGATAGCGGGGGGGCCCAGTGCCTACAATGAGCAGTTCTTC

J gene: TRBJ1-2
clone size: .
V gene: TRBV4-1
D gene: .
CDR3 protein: CASSQVAGASNYGYTF
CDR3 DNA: TGCGCCAGCAGCCAAGTGGCAGGGGCATCTAACTATGGCTACACCTTC

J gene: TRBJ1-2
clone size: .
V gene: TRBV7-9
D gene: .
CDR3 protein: CASSLASESTNYGYTF
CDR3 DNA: TGTGCCAGCAGCTTAGCCTCCGAAAGCACTAACTATGGCTACACCTTC

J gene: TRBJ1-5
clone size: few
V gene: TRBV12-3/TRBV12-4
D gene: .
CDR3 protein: CASSLLLGLNQPQHF
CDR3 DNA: TGTGCCAGCAGTTTATTGTTGGGCCTAAATCAGCCCCAGCATTTT